These 28 T cell receptor beta chains originate from one sample sequenced in a study of T cell changes during pregnancy in multiple sclerosis. Produced via immunoSEQ multiplex PCR; TCRdb's table is partial and in-frame only. The sample records a few thousand clones, 65% to 90% being singletons. The starting material was CD8+ T cells from peripheral blood mononuclear cells, obtained in the first trimester of pregnancy. The receptors come from a female donor in good health, enrolled as a control in a pregnancy study.

This chain connects TRBV27 to TRBJ1-1; D might be TRBD1 (5 bases). There are 14 residues in the CDR3. In germline, CDR1 is MNHEY, CDR2 SMNVEV (reference sequence). The ends were cut back, 5 bases at V and 8 bases at J, with 18 bases in the middle. CDR3 sequence: CASSTYDRGREAFF. CDR3 DNA: TGTGCCAGCAGTACCTACGACAGAGGACGAGAAGCTTTCTTT.

The chain combines TRBV27 with TRBJ2-1, with TRBD2 matching 8 bases. This CDR3 contains 16 residues. CDR1 is MNHEY, CDR2 SMNVEV, per germline (reference sequence). V was pared by 6 bases and J by 9 bases, with 16 bases of the junction left unmatched. CDR3: CASRPRGTREWGEQFF. CDR3 in DNA: TGTGCCAGCAGACCGAGGGGGACTAGGGAGTGGGGTGAGCAGTTCTTC.

The chain employs TRBV6-6 and TRBJ2-7; TRBD2 matches at 9 bases. There are 15 residues in the CDR3. The V gene's germline CDR1 is MNHNY and CDR2 SVGAGI (reference sequence). The J segment lost 2 bases and the V segment lost 10 bases, leaving 12 bases of the junction unmatched. CDR3 protein: CATTRVAGEPYEQYF. CDR3 bases: TGTGCCACCACGCGGGTAGCGGGAGAGCCCTACGAGCAGTACTTC.

The chain links TRBV5-6 to TRBJ2-4; 7 bases line up with TRBD1. The germline V gene has CDR1 SGHDT and CDR2 YYEEEE. The CDR3 totals 14 residues. V trimming: 0 bases; J trimming: 11 bases; junction bases outside the gene matches: 8. CDR3 region: CASSLAVRTGLQYF. The CDR3 region has the DNA TGTGCCAGCAGCTTGGCTGTTAGGACAGGCCTTCAGTACTTC.

The rearrangement joins TRBV6-6 to TRBJ1-2; D ambiguous. Per germline, CDR1 MNHNY and CDR2 SVGAGI (reference sequence). The CDR3 contains 13 residues. The V end lost 7 bases, the J end lost 3 bases, and 12 bases lay between the germline ends. The CDR3, as DNA: TGTGCCAGCACCGGAGGATCTGACTATGGCTACACCTTC. Protein product: CASTGGSDYGYTF.

The chain is built from TRBV5-4 and TRBJ2-7; D ambiguous. CDR1 SGHNT and CDR2 YYREEE come from the germline V gene (reference sequence). The CDR3 runs 14 residues. Trimming pared 0 bases from V and 3 bases from J, leaving 10 bases between. CDR3 region: CASSLGAGSYEQYF. In DNA form, the CDR3 reads TGTGCCAGCAGCTTGGGGGCAGGAAGCTACGAGCAGTACTTC.

This chain uses TRBV30 with TRBJ1-1, with TRBD1 identical over 7 bases. After removal of 1 base from V and 8 bases from J, the junction contained 4 bases not matched to a gene. The CDR3 sequence is 12 residues long. Germline V CDR1 and CDR2: GTSNPN, SVGIG (reference sequence). CDR3 loop: CAWSAQGVEAFF. CDR3 sequence (DNA): TGTGCCTGGAGTGCCCAGGGGGTGGAAGCTTTCTTT.

A single count supports this clone. This chain links TRBV29-1 with TRBJ1-4, with TRBD1 as a possible D gene (6 bases). Trimming removed 4 bases from V and 7 bases from J, with 7 bases in between. CDR3 length equals 11 residues. Per the germline V gene, CDR1 is SQVTM and CDR2 is ANQGSEA. DNA for the CDR3: TGCAGCGTTGGAGGGGGTGAAAAACTGTTTTTT. Protein product: CSVGGGEKLFF.

The rearrangement joins TRBV5-4 to TRBJ2-2; 9 bases agree with TRBD2. The CDR3 has 17 amino acids. Losses at the gene ends were 0 bases for V and 5 bases for J; bases not matched to a gene: 8. Germline V lookup: CDR1 SGHNT, CDR2 YYREEE (reference sequence). Here the CDR3 DNA reads TGTGCCAGCAGCTTGGGTGGCGGGGGGGCAAGAACCGGGGAGCTGTTTTTT. Translating it yields CASSLGGGGARTGELFF.

CDR3 sequence reads: CAWSPGGYEQYF. The CDR3 DNA follows: TGTGCCTGGAGTCCCGGGGGATACGAGCAGTACTTC. The V call is TRBV30, the J call TRBJ2-7, with D possibly matching TRBD2 (6 bases). Trimming took off 2 bases at V and 4 bases at J, with 9 bases between the two ends. CDR1 is GTSNPN and CDR2 is SVGIG in the germline V gene (reference sequence). This CDR3 region has 12 residues.

This clone was counted a single time. This rearrangement joins TRBV2 to TRBJ1-3, with D tentatively TRBD1 (6 bases). Germline assignment: CDR1 SNHLY and CDR2 FYNNEI. This CDR3 has 12 residues. V was clipped by 3 bases and J by 8 bases, with 8 bases between them. In nucleotides, the CDR3 is TGTGCCAGCAGTGAGGACAGACACACCATATATTTT. Translating it yields CASSEDRHTIYF.

The V call is TRBV5-6, the J call TRBJ1-4; TRBD1 aligns across 12 bases. The CDR3 runs 16 residues. V shed 4 bases, J shed 5 bases, and the junction held 6 bases outside the gene matches. The germline V gene has CDR1 SGHDT and CDR2 YYEEEE. CDR3 loop: CASSTGTGGPNEKLFF. The CDR3 DNA sequence: TGTGCCAGCAGCACCGGGACAGGGGGCCCAAATGAAAAACTGTTTTTT.

This clone appeared a few times. The CDR3 spells CSAREVYEQFF. CDR3 coding DNA: TGCAGTGCTAGGGAGGTCTATGAGCAGTTCTTC. The chain has TRBV20-1 and TRBJ2-1; maybe TRBD2 (5 bases). With 3 bases removed from V and 8 bases from J, the gap between germline ends came to 8 bases. The CDR3 spans 11 residues. Germline CDR1 is DFQATT and CDR2 is SNEGSKA (reference sequence).

The gene calls are TRBV9 and TRBJ1-2, with D tentatively TRBD1 (5 bases). This CDR3 is built from 13 residues. CDR1 and CDR2 (germline): SGDLS, YYNGEE. Trimming pared 0 bases from V and 8 bases from J, leaving 11 bases between. The CDR3 loop reads CASSVGEGTGYTF. CDR3 nucleotide sequence: TGTGCCAGCAGCGTAGGGGAGGGGACGGGCTACACCTTC.

The chain combines TRBV30 with TRBJ2-3; the D is unclear. CDR3 size: 13 residues. Germline CDR1 and CDR2: GTSNPN and SVGIG (reference sequence). V lost 1 base and J 2 bases, leaving 7 bases between the germline ends. In nucleotides, the CDR3 is TGTGCCTGGAGTGGTACATACACAGATACGCAGTATTTT. Amino acid sequence: CAWSGTYTDTQYF. Drawing the rest from reference TRBV30 and TRBJ2-3, the complete variable domain is SQTIHQWPATLVQPVGSPLSLECTVEGTSNPNLYWYRQAAGRGLQLLFYSVGIGQISSEVPQNLSASRPQDRQFILSSKKLLLSDSGFYLCAWSGTYTDTQYFGPGTRLTVL.

The chain carries TRBV12-5 and TRBJ1-5; TRBD1 might be the D (5 bases). V was trimmed by 1 base and J by 7 bases, leaving 17 bases between them. The CDR3 is made up of 16 amino acids. Germline CDR1 is LGHNT and CDR2 is FRNRAP. CDR3 nucleotide sequence: TGTGCTAGTGGTTTGGGGTCAGGGTCAGGGAACCAGCCCCAGCATTTT. Its protein is CASGLGSGSGNQPQHF.

This clone was counted between two and nine times. The genes are TRBV29-1 and TRBJ1-1, with no clear D. The CDR3 covers 12 residues. The germline V and J ends were trimmed by 7 bases and 2 bases, with 11 bases remaining between them. Germline CDR1 SQVTM, CDR2 ANQGSEA. The CDR3 bases are TGCAGCGGCGGTCGAGTAAACACTGAAGCTTTCTTT. Translating it yields CSGGRVNTEAFF.

This chain connects TRBV4-3 to TRBJ2-7; 11 nucleotides agree with TRBD1. Germline CDR1 LGHNA, CDR2 YSLEER. Losses at the gene ends were 3 bases for V and 2 bases for J; bases not matched to a gene: 6. The CDR3 totals 16 residues. The CDR3 spells CASSQAKGQGAYEQYF. The CDR3 nucleotides are TGCGCCAGCAGCCAGGCTAAGGGACAGGGGGCCTACGAGCAGTACTTC.

The V gene is TRBV7-9, the J gene TRBJ2-5, with a weak D call TRBD1 (6 bases). The CDR3 has 14 residues. V was trimmed by 5 bases and J by 5 bases, leaving 15 bases between them. Germline values: CDR1 SEHNR, CDR2 FQNEAQ (reference sequence). The CDR3 protein is CASSQTLRGETQYF. CDR3 coding DNA: TGTGCCAGCAGCCAGACCCTGAGGGGGGAGACCCAGTACTTC.

The rearrangement links TRBV7-9 to TRBJ2-1, with 8 bases fitting TRBD2. V shed 4 bases and J 4 bases; nucleotides not matched to a gene: 6. From germline, CDR1 is SEHNR and CDR2 FQNEAQ (reference sequence). This CDR3 spans 15 amino acids. The CDR3 sequence: CASSYSGNFYNEQFF. CDR3 in DNA: TGTGCCAGCAGCTATAGCGGGAATTTTTACAATGAGCAGTTCTTC.

This clone was seen more than once but under ten times. This chain connects TRBV6-1 to TRBJ1-3; D unclear. The V gene's germline CDR1 is MNHNS and CDR2 SASEGT. The CDR3 runs to 15 residues. Between the trimmed V and J ends, which lost 8 bases and 2 bases, there was a span of 16 bases. The DNA of the CDR3 is TGTGCCAGCTCCCCCCAAGCCGAGGCTGGAAACACCATATATTTT. It specifies CASSPQAEAGNTIYF.

This chain links TRBV6-5 with TRBJ2-5; D unclear. Trimming stripped 2 bases from V and 5 bases from J, with 9 bases between. This CDR3 comprises 13 residues. The germline V gene has CDR1 MNHEY and CDR2 SVGAGI. The CDR3 nucleotides read TGTGCCAGCAGTTACAGCCCCGGGGAGACCCAGTACTTC. Amino acid sequence: CASSYSPGETQYF.

The chain couples TRBV7-2 to TRBJ1-1; weak D call: TRBD1 (6 bases). Germline V gene lookup returns CDR1 SGHTA and CDR2 FQGNSA. The germline V and J ends were trimmed by 6 bases and 4 bases, with 18 bases remaining between them. CDR3 length equals 15 residues. CDR3 amino acids: CASSLNRRGFTEAFF. CDR3 bases: TGTGCCAGCAGTCTTAACCGCAGGGGCTTCACTGAAGCTTTCTTT.

The chain recombines TRBV12-5 with TRBJ1-3, with TRBD1 matching over 7 bases. Per the germline V gene, CDR1 is LGHNT and CDR2 is FRNRAP. V shed 6 bases and J 1 base; nucleotides not matched to a gene: 9. The CDR3 extends over 16 amino acids. The CDR3 DNA reads TGTGCTAGTGGCCCTGCCCCGGGACAGTCTGGAAACACCATATATTTT. Translated, it gives CASGPAPGQSGNTIYF.

The chain links TRBV10-2 to TRBJ1-5; D gene unclear. The CDR3 consists of 13 residues. Trimming left V 4 bases short and J 6 bases short, with 10 bases between. The germline gives CDR1 WSHSY, CDR2 SAAADI. The CDR3 reads CASSVAGGQPQHF. The CDR3 DNA is TGCGCCAGCAGTGTAGCGGGAGGTCAGCCCCAGCATTTT.

The rearrangement uses TRBV2 and TRBJ2-7; 9 bases fit TRBD2. Germline CDR1 SNHLY, CDR2 FYNNEI. Germline trimming cut 6 bases from V and 6 bases from J; bases unmatched to any gene: 18. This CDR3 is built from 17 residues. Written as DNA, the CDR3 is TGTGCCAGCAGCCCTGACCCCTCGCTAGCGGGAAAAGGCGAGCAGTACTTC. Translation gives CASSPDPSLAGKGEQYF.

The count of this clone is one. V gene TRBV5-1 combines with J gene TRBJ2-3, with D tentatively TRBD2 (6 bases). The V gene's germline CDR1 is SGHRS and CDR2 YFSETQ. This CDR3 is 17 amino acids long. Between the trimmed V and J ends, which lost 1 base and 3 bases, there was a span of 18 bases. Here the CDR3 DNA reads TGCGCCAGCAGCTTGAGCGGCGTTGGAGGGCAAACAGATACGCAGTATTTT. Its translation is CASSLSGVGGQTDTQYF.

CDR3 residues: CSVDWREAPTDTQYF. DNA of the CDR3: TGCAGCGTTGATTGGCGGGAGGCCCCCACAGATACGCAGTATTTT. V gene TRBV29-1 combines with J gene TRBJ2-3; TRBD2 aligns across 8 bases. J was trimmed by 2 bases and V by 3 bases; bases with no gene match: 7. CDR1 and CDR2 from the germline V gene are SQVTM and ANQGSEA. This CDR3 is 15 amino acids long.